This T cell receptor beta chain came from a study of cytomegalovirus exposure and HLA in healthy donors. This CDR3 has 13 residues. The germline V gene encodes CDR1 SGDLS and CDR2 YYNGEE. After removal of 4 bases from V and 4 bases from J, the junction contained 3 bases not matched to a gene. PCR primers comprised 60 Vbeta and 13 Jbeta primers. The protocol was immunoSEQ multiplex PCR, while the TCRdb copy is restricted to in-frame clones and leaves out a portion. The table lists around 140,000 clones, with approximately 1.7% in the top ten. The V and J genes are TRBV9 and TRBJ1-1, with TRBD1 identical over 8 bases. The sample was PBMCs. The receptor's source is a young man in good health and CMV-seronegative. CDR3 in amino acids: CASSTGGGTEAFF. The DNA for the CDR3 is TGTGCCAGCAGCACAGGGGGTGGCACTGAAGCTTTCTTT.